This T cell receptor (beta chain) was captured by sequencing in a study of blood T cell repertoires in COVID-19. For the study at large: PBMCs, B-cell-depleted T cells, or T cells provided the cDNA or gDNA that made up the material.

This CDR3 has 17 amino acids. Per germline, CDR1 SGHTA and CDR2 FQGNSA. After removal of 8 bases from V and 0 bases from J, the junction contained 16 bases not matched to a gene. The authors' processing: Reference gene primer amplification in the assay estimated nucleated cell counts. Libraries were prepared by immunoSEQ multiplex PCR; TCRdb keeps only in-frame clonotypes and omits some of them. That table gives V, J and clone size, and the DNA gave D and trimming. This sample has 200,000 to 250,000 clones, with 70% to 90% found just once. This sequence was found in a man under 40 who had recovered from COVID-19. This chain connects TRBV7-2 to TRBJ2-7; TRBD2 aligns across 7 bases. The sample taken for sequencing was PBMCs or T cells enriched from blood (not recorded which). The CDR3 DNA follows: TGTGCCAGCGGCAGGGCTAGCGGAGTTACCCGCTCCTACGAGCAGTACTTC. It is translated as CASGRASGVTRSYEQYF.